What follows describes a single T cell receptor beta chain. Its antigen target is currently unknown. No much larger clone exists at a distance of one base, and base qualities are not known. The sample belongs to a study of OX40 agonist ivuxolimab in advanced cancers. About the full investigation: Ivuxolimab was an agonistic, fully human IgG2 monoclonal antibody directed against OX40 (CD134), a costimulatory receptor. The point of sequencing TCRbeta in the periphery was to test whether ivuxolimab changed TCR sequence diversity and drove clonal T-cell expansion. The paper describes the monotherapy dose-escalation part (N ≈ 52 patients) of the phase I trial of ivuxolimab. The dose-escalation cohort was 80% to 90% male with a mean age of approximately 60 years, ranging from roughly 20 to 85. Partial responses were achieved by three dose-escalation patients, of whom one had hepatocellular carcinoma and two had cutaneous melanoma. Patients were allowed to have had prior anti-PD-1, anti-PD-L1 or anti-CTLA-4 therapy, and approximately 43% of the dose-escalation patients had previously received checkpoint inhibitors. Intravenous ivuxolimab was administered to patients every 2 weeks at six dose levels: 0.01, 0.1, 0.3, 1.5, 3 and 10 mg/kg. Among the roughly 52 dose-escalation patients, about 20 had hepatocellular carcinoma, around 15 melanoma, 9 renal cell carcinoma and 9 head and neck cancer. Study-level results and caveats: Low levels of normalized T-cell clonal expansion were also seen in some patients who did not respond. In partial responders in the 0.1-3.0 mg/kg groups, normalized peripheral clonal expansion was found to be among the lowest, especially among CD8+ T cells. At doses of 0.1 to 3.0 mg/kg, clonal expansion of both CD4+ and CD8+ blood T cells was observed from baseline to week 6. After ivuxolimab, more expanded clones were found on average in CD8+ T cells than in CD4+ T cells. Antigen specificity was not determined for the clonally expanded peripheral T cells.

The germline V gene sets CDR1 to MNHEY and CDR2 to SVGAGI. There are 15 amino acids in the CDR3, from cysteine to phenylalanine inclusive. CDR3 DNA is the only sequence kept; it has 45 bases, read in frame from the first base. Cut back by 4 bases and 0 bases, the V and J ends lie 13 bases apart. The trial excluded patients who had a history of autoimmune disease or were on systemic immunosuppression. Peripheral blood for TCR sequencing was collected from all dose cohorts at baseline, on cycle 4 day 1, and on cycle 7 day 1. The samples were drawn from a first-in-human, open-label, multicenter phase I dose-escalation trial of ivuxolimab. Adults with locally advanced or metastatic melanoma, renal cell, hepatocellular, or head and neck squamous cell carcinoma were enrolled in the trial. CD4+ and CD8+ T cells were sorted separately from peripheral blood before TCR sequencing. To sequence the TCRbeta CDR3 region, genomic DNA was isolated from the sorted cells. The immunoSEQ Assay was used for sequencing of TCRbeta CDR3 regions. The clones in this table, taken by TCRdb from immuneACCESS, are in-frame only. Not every clone is retained; where verified, under half of the shortfall comes from an unresolved V gene, and the cause of the rest is unknown. In this sample the table shows tens of thousands of clones, about 90% of which occur a single time. The ten top clones hold more than 2.5% of the sample.

Sample: CD4+ or CD8+ T cells sorted from blood, taken in a trial of the OX40 agonist ivuxolimab. The source of this sequence is an adult with an advanced solid tumor such as melanoma, head and neck, liver or kidney cancer. Here the chain combines TRBV6-5 and TRBJ2-7, with the D assignment possibly TRBD1 or TRBD2, given 5 matching bases for each. The encoded CDR3 is CASSSRDGSSYEQYF. The bases are TGTGCCAGCAGTTCCCGGGACGGAAGCTCCTACGAGCAGTACTTC.